The next 27 T cell receptor beta chains were all read from a single sample in a study of cytomegalovirus exposure and HLA in healthy donors. Primers: 60 Vbeta forward and 13 Jbeta reverse. Profiling relied on immunoSEQ multiplex PCR, and the TCRdb table lists in-frame clones only, not all of them. Of around 150,000 clones in the sample, around 66% were seen once. The sequenced sample was PBMCs. The source of these receptors is a woman in her twenties or thirties in good health and CMV-seropositive.

The genes are TRBV27 and TRBJ1-6; TRBD1 matches at 10 bases. This CDR3 comprises 15 residues. The germline gives CDR1 MNHEY, CDR2 SMNVEV (reference sequence). J was trimmed by 9 bases and V by 6 bases; bases with no gene match: 8. The CDR3 protein is CASSLTGTGASPLHF. The CDR3 coding sequence is TGTGCCAGCAGCCTTACCGGGACAGGGGCTTCACCCCTCCACTTT.

The genes are TRBV7-8 and TRBJ1-4; D ambiguous. Germline lookup yields CDR1 SGHVS and CDR2 FQNEAQ. With 5 bases removed from V and 5 bases from J, the gap between germline ends came to 15 bases. This CDR3 is built from 15 residues. As DNA, the CDR3 is TGTGCCAGCAGCCTCCGGCCCGGAGGGAATGAAAAACTGTTTTTT. It codes for CASSLRPGGNEKLFF.

This clone occurred many times. The rearrangement joins TRBV10-3 to TRBJ2-7; TRBD1 is a possible D gene (5 bases). Trimming took off 4 bases at V and 0 bases at J, with 13 bases between the two ends. The CDR3 is 15 residues long. The V gene's germline CDR1 is ENHRY and CDR2 SYGVKD. CDR3 region: CAISGYTGLSYEQYF. In DNA, the CDR3 is TGTGCCATCAGTGGATACACAGGTCTCTCCTACGAGCAGTACTTC.

The chain couples TRBV7-9 to TRBJ1-2; TRBD1 aligns across 10 bases. J was trimmed by 6 bases and V by 5 bases; bases with no gene match: 3. In germline, CDR1 is SEHNR, CDR2 FQNEAQ (reference sequence). The CDR3 has 13 amino acids. CDR3 in DNA: TGTGCCAGCAGCCGACAGGGGGCGGATGGCTACACCTTC. Encoded protein: CASSRQGADGYTF.

The chain combines TRBV2 with TRBJ1-1; TRBD1 aligns across 9 bases. CDR3 length equals 13 residues. Trimming at V came to 6 bases and at J to 5 bases, leaving 4 bases not matched to a gene. CDR1 and CDR2 (germline): SNHLY, FYNNEI. DNA for the CDR3: TGTGCCAGCAGGGGACAGGGATTTACTGAAGCTTTCTTT. This translates into CASRGQGFTEAFF.

V and J are TRBV25-1 and TRBJ2-2; possible D gene TRBD1, 6 bases. V shed 6 bases and J shed 4 bases, with 12 bases lying between them. Germline V CDR1 and CDR2: MGHDK, SYGVNS. CDR3 length: 14 amino acids. The chain's CDR3 is CASRPGHGTGELFF. The CDR3, as DNA: TGTGCCAGCAGGCCGGGACATGGCACCGGGGAGCTGTTTTTT.

V usage is TRBV7-9 and J usage is TRBJ1-2, with no clear D. The CDR3 extends over 11 amino acids. The V and J ends lost 4 bases and 6 bases respectively, with 6 bases between them. Germline CDR1 reads SEHNR; CDR2 reads FQNEAQ (reference sequence). CDR3 nucleotides: TGTGCCAGCAGCTCCCGTCATGGCTACACCTTC. Protein sequence: CASSSRHGYTF.

The chain links TRBV5-1 to TRBJ2-4; weak D call: TRBD2 (5 bases). With 0 bases removed from V and 0 bases from J, the gap between germline ends came to 10 bases. This CDR3 has 16 residues. CDR1 SGHRS and CDR2 YFSETQ come from the germline V gene. CDR3 DNA sequence: TGCGCCAGCAGCTTGGGAGGGAGCCTAGCCAAAAACATTCAGTACTTC. Protein sequence: CASSLGGSLAKNIQYF.

V usage is TRBV13 and J usage is TRBJ2-7; no firm D call. The ends were cut back, 5 bases at V and 0 bases at J, with 11 bases in the middle. The CDR3 covers 14 residues. Germline V gene data show CDR1 as PRHDT and CDR2 as FYEKMQ (reference sequence). CDR3 region: CASSRTLGSYEQYF. The CDR3 nucleotides are TGTGCCAGCAGCCGCACCCTCGGCTCCTACGAGCAGTACTTC.

The chain has TRBV10-2 and TRBJ2-7; D unresolved. CDR1 and CDR2 from the germline V gene are WSHSY and SAAADI. Between the trimmed V and J ends, which lost 7 bases and 4 bases, there was a span of 11 bases. The CDR3 covers 12 residues. The CDR3 region has the DNA TGCGCCAGCACCAACCTACAGTACGAGCAGTACTTC. Amino acid sequence: CASTNLQYEQYF.

This chain connects TRBV27 to TRBJ2-2; weak D call: TRBD1 (5 bases). V was shortened by 8 bases and J by 0 bases, with 16 bases between the two germline ends. The germline V gene has CDR1 MNHEY and CDR2 SMNVEV (reference sequence). The CDR3 spans 16 residues. The CDR3 nucleotides read TGTGCCAGCTCCCTTTTGTGGGGCTCGAACACCGGGGAGCTGTTTTTT. Protein product: CASSLLWGSNTGELFF.

This clone turned up a few times. The chain recombines TRBV5-6 with TRBJ2-7, with TRBD2 matching 7 bases. Germline values: CDR1 SGHDT, CDR2 YYEEEE. This CDR3 has 14 amino acids. V lost 3 bases to trimming and J lost 2 bases; unmatched junction nucleotides: 5. As DNA, the CDR3 is TGTGCCAGCAGCTGGGGGAGGGTGACCTACGAGCAGTACTTC. This codes for CASSWGRVTYEQYF.

The chain carries TRBV28 and TRBJ2-1, with TRBD2 matching 7 bases. Looked up from germline, CDR1 is MDHEN and CDR2 is SYDVKM. V was pared by 5 bases and J by 3 bases, with 7 bases of the junction left unmatched. The CDR3 totals 15 residues. The CDR3 protein is CASSTRQRDYNEQFF. The CDR3 DNA reads TGTGCCAGCAGTACCCGGCAGCGGGACTACAATGAGCAGTTCTTC. Variable domain in full (rest from reference TRBV28 and TRBJ2-1): DVKVTQSSRYLVKRTGEKVFLECVQDMDHENMFWYRQDPGLGLRLIYFSYDVKMKEKGDIPEGYSVSREKKERFSLILESASTNQTSMYLCASSTRQRDYNEQFFGPGTRLTVL.

In this sample, this clone turned up once. This chain joins TRBV9 and TRBJ1-1; D is ambiguous. Germline CDR1 is SGDLS and CDR2 is YYNGEE. The CDR3 runs to 13 residues. V lost 4 bases and J lost 6, with 13 bases in between. The CDR3 here is CASSPSGGSEAFF. The CDR3 DNA reads as TGTGCCAGCAGCCCCAGTGGAGGGTCTGAAGCTTTCTTT.

V is TRBV2 and J is TRBJ1-4; 8 bases align to TRBD1. The germline CDR1 and CDR2 sequences are SNHLY and FYNNEI. V trimming: 11 bases; J trimming: 7 bases; junction bases outside the gene matches: 9. This CDR3 region has 13 residues. CDR3 residues: CAGQGEVVEKLFF. CDR3 nucleotides: TGTGCCGGACAGGGAGAGGTTGTTGAAAAACTGTTTTTT.

This clone was counted between two and nine times. This sequence joins TRBV7-9 and TRBJ1-2; D might be TRBD1 (6 bases). Germline V lookup: CDR1 SEHNR, CDR2 FQNEAQ (reference sequence). The V end was cut by 5 bases, the J end by 4 bases, with 17 bases between. This CDR3 spans 15 amino acids. This CDR3 is CASSPVGGLGYGYTF. CDR3 nucleotide sequence: TGTGCCAGCAGCCCTGTCGGGGGGCTCGGCTATGGCTACACCTTC.

The genes are TRBV7-9 and TRBJ1-1; TRBD1 might be the D (6 bases). The V end lost 4 bases, the J end lost 1 base, and 22 bases lay between the germline ends. This CDR3 has 18 residues. Germline V gives CDR1 SEHNR, CDR2 FQNEAQ (reference sequence). The CDR3 sequence: CASSSAARGARGNTEAFF. CDR3 nucleotides: TGTGCCAGCAGCTCCGCCGCCCGGGGGGCGCGGGGGAACACTGAAGCTTTCTTT.

The chain has TRBV5-4 and TRBJ2-5, with 7 bases that match TRBD1. The CDR3 is 16 amino acids. V gave up 4 bases and J gave up 1 base; unmatched junction bases: 10. Germline loops: CDR1 SGHNT, CDR2 YYREEE (reference sequence). In DNA form, the CDR3 reads TGTGCCAGCAGCCCCTCCGGAGACAGGGCCCAAGAGACCCAGTACTTC. This sequence encodes CASSPSGDRAQETQYF.

Note on this clone: A junction end diverges from the germline sequence, so it may reflect a read error. The chain combines TRBV7-9 with TRBJ2-3; perhaps TRBD1 as D (5 bases). This CDR3 is 17 amino acids long. Germline CDR1 reads SEHNR; CDR2 reads FQNEAQ (reference sequence). CDR3 bases: TGTGCCAGCAGCCCCTTTGGAAGAGGTCAGGACACAGATATGCAGTATTTT. This encodes CASSPFGRGQDTDMQYF.

The rearrangement joins TRBV6-5 to TRBJ1-2, with D possibly TRBD1 on 6 matching bases. CDR1 and CDR2 from the germline V gene are MNHEY and SVGAGI. Trimming shortened V by 5 bases and J by 8 bases, and 21 bases separated the two germline ends. This CDR3 is built from 15 residues. The CDR3 here is CASSPQEGGDWGYTF. The CDR3 bases are TGTGCCAGCAGTCCCCAGGAGGGGGGGGATTGGGGCTACACCTTC.

The CDR3 loop reads CSVVRAGTEAFF. The CDR3 nucleotides read TGCAGCGTTGTACGGGCGGGCACTGAAGCTTTCTTT. The chain combines TRBV29-1 with TRBJ1-1, with D uncertain. Germline V gives CDR1 SQVTM, CDR2 ANQGSEA. The CDR3 has 12 amino acids. Trimming left V 4 bases short and J 4 bases short, with 10 bases between.

This chain connects TRBV2 to TRBJ2-7; D possibly corresponds to TRBD2 (6 bases). Germline V gene data show CDR1 as SNHLY and CDR2 as FYNNEI. V was clipped by 9 bases and J by 7 bases, with 22 bases between them. CDR3 length equals 14 residues. CDR3 in DNA: TGTGCCAGTGCCCCGCGACTAGGGGTTATGGAGCAGTACTTC. It encodes CASAPRLGVMEQYF.

This clone was picked up a small number of times. The gene calls are TRBV19 and TRBJ2-6; D is possibly TRBD1 (5 bases). CDR3 size: 15 residues. CDR1 and CDR2 from the germline V gene are LNHDA and SQIVND (reference sequence). The germline V and J ends were trimmed by 1 base and 1 base, with 5 bases remaining between them. Written as DNA, the CDR3 is TGTGCCAGTAGTATAGGGACATCTGGGGCCAACGTCCTGACTTTC. It translates to CASSIGTSGANVLTF.

The genes are TRBV5-1 and TRBJ1-3; 8 bases fit TRBD1. Germline V CDR1 and CDR2: SGHRS, YFSETQ. The CDR3 length is 15 residues. The ends lost 4 bases at V and 3 bases at J; junction bases unmatched: 6. The CDR3 region is CASSLGTGGGNTIYF. For the CDR3, the DNA is TGCGCCAGCAGCCTGGGGACAGGTGGTGGAAACACCATATATTTT.

This chain connects TRBV7-2 to TRBJ2-7; TRBD2 might be the D (6 bases). This CDR3 spans 12 amino acids. Germline assignment: CDR1 SGHTA and CDR2 FQGNSA. V lost 10 bases to trimming and J lost 2 bases, with 12 bases between them. This CDR3 is CATSTRAYEQYF. The CDR3 nucleotides are TGTGCCACCTCGACTAGGGCCTACGAGCAGTACTTC.

This clone showed up just a few times. The rearrangement uses TRBV18 and TRBJ1-6; no clear D gene. This CDR3 spans 13 amino acids. Germline assignment: CDR1 KGHSH and CDR2 LQKENI. Trimming took 6 bases from V and 7 from J, leaving 10 bases between them. The CDR3 sequence is CASSDDWNSPLHF. The CDR3 DNA sequence: TGTGCCAGCTCTGATGACTGGAATTCACCCCTCCACTTT.

Note on this clone: Different DNA sequences within this sample yield the same CDR3. The CDR3 reads CASSHTQTGKTEAFF. DNA of the CDR3: TGTGCCAGCAGCCACACTCAGACAGGGAAGACTGAAGCTTTCTTT. This chain connects TRBV7-6 to TRBJ1-1; the match to TRBD1 covers 7 bases. CDR1 is SGHVS and CDR2 is FNYEAQ in the germline V gene. The ends lost 5 bases at V and 5 bases at J; junction bases unmatched: 11. The CDR3 loop spans 15 amino acids.